A single sample gave rise to the 2 T cell receptor beta chains below, sequenced in a study of regulatory T cells in long-lasting Graves disease. Time point given: newly diagnosed GD, antithyroid drugs for less than 3 months. PBMCs were the source of the RNA used for TCR sequencing. Building the TCR beta libraries relied on iRepertoire HTBI primers, and CDR3 regions underwent Arm-PCR. MiXCR was run by TCRdb on the multiplex PCR reads, yielding one entry per CDR3 protein. The sample has around 400,000 distinct CDR3 sequences; 15% to 17% are singletons. Specimen: peripheral blood mononuclear cells (PBMCs), collected at new diagnosis, from a patient treated with antithyroid drugs. The receptors were sampled from a female donor with Graves disease.

This clonotype showed up many times. This chain joins TRBV11-2 and TRBJ2-1; weak D call: TRBD2 (5 bases). Trimming removed 1 base at V and 4 bases at J, with 11 bases between. CDR3 size: 15 residues. In germline, CDR1 is SGHAT, CDR2 FQNNGV. The CDR3 here is CASSLVRGKYNEQFF. The CDR3 DNA reads as TGTGCCAGCAGCTTAGTCAGAGGGAAATACAATGAGCAGTTCTTC.

The chain joins TRBV27 to TRBJ2-7; maybe TRBD2 (5 bases). This CDR3 is 13 amino acids long. Trimming shortened V by 6 bases and J by 6 bases, and 15 bases separated the two germline ends. Looked up from germline, CDR1 is MNHEY and CDR2 is SMNVEV (reference sequence). The CDR3 nucleotides are TGTGCCAGCAGCCTACTAGTAGATGGCGAGCAGTACTTC. It codes for CASSLLVDGEQYF.